This passage covers 30 T cell receptor beta chains from one sample sequenced in a study of Graves' ophthalmopathy and Graves' hyperthyroidism. Amplified TCR beta CDR3 regions were obtained using RNA transcripts as template. Scientists carried out first-round RT-PCR using HTBI primers and then a second-round multiplex PCR. Each CDR3 protein is one row after TCRdb ran MiXCR on the multiplex PCR reads. The sample shows 150,000 to 200,000 distinct CDR3 sequences, under 45% of them seen only once. The sequencing input was peripheral blood. These receptor sequences come from a man aged 25 to 40 with Graves' ophthalmopathy.

V and J are TRBV14 and TRBJ2-7; no firm D call. CDR1 is SGHDN and CDR2 is FVKESK in the germline V gene. Between the trimmed V and J ends, which lost 3 bases and 5 bases, there was a span of 5 bases. This CDR3 has 11 residues. The CDR3 is CASSHLNEQYF. The CDR3 DNA reads TGTGCCAGCAGCCACCTAAACGAGCAGTACTTC.

Many counts were recorded for this clonotype. The rearrangement links TRBV20-1 to TRBJ1-1; the match to TRBD1 covers 8 bases. CDR1 is DFQATT and CDR2 is SNEGSKA in the germline V gene (reference sequence). The V gene end was trimmed by 2 bases and the J gene end by 11 bases; junction bases not matched to a gene: 7. The CDR3 loop spans 12 amino acids. The CDR3, as DNA: TGCAGTGCTAGATCTGTCAGGGGGCGGGCTTTCTTT. Translated, it gives CSARSVRGRAFF.

V usage is TRBV2 and J usage is TRBJ2-5, with no clear D. Germline V gene lookup returns CDR1 SNHLY and CDR2 FYNNEI. The CDR3 spans 13 residues. The ends were cut back, 5 bases at V and 5 bases at J, with 12 bases in the middle. The CDR3 region is CASSPTIRETQYF. The CDR3 DNA reads TGTGCCAGCAGTCCGACAATTAGGGAGACCCAGTACTTC. Full variable domain (rest looked up from reference TRBV2 and TRBJ2-5): EPEVTQTPSHQVTQMGQEVILRCVPISNHLYFYWYRQILGQKVEFLVSFYNNEISEKSEIFDDQFSVERPDGSNFTLKIRSTKLEDSAMYFCASSPTIRETQYFGPGTRLLVL.

The V and J genes are TRBV7-2 and TRBJ1-3; a weak D match, TRBD1 (5 bases). The CDR3 runs 14 residues. Trimming cost V 3 bases and J 4 bases, with 10 bases left between them. Germline CDR1 SGHTA, CDR2 FQGNSA. This CDR3 reads CASSFFGAGNTIYF. The DNA for the CDR3 is TGTGCCAGCAGCTTTTTCGGGGCGGGAAACACCATATATTTT.

This chain connects TRBV6-2 or TRBV6-3 to TRBJ1-1; D gene unclear. The germline gives CDR1 MNHEY, CDR2 SVGEGT. V lost 8 bases and J lost 0, with 10 bases in between. The CDR3 is made up of 13 amino acids. In nucleotides, the CDR3 is TGTGCCAGCGTTGGCCGGATGAACACTGAAGCTTTCTTT. Translation gives CASVGRMNTEAFF.

This clonotype was recorded at least ten times. The V call is TRBV5-6, the J call TRBJ2-5; possibly TRBD2 for D (5 bases). Trimming took 2 bases from V and 5 from J, leaving 16 bases between them. Germline-derived CDR1 and CDR2 are SGHDT and YYEEEE. This CDR3 spans 15 amino acids. The chain's CDR3 is CASSFLRLPGETQYF. The CDR3 nucleotides read TGTGCCAGCAGCTTTTTGAGACTACCTGGGGAGACCCAGTACTTC.

This clonotype has more than one count but fewer than ten. The chain combines TRBV12-3 or TRBV12-4 with TRBJ2-2; D may be TRBD2 (6 bases). Trimming stripped 6 bases from V and 3 bases from J, with 11 bases between. This CDR3 comprises 14 residues. The CDR3 bases are TGTGCCAGCAGCTCGGCGGGACACACCGGGGAGCTGTTTTTT. It translates to CASSSAGHTGELFF.

This clonotype has a count of ten or more. The chain has TRBV7-3 and TRBJ2-7; D unclear. The V end lost 0 bases, the J end lost 5 bases, and 11 bases lay between the germline ends. The V gene's germline CDR1 is SGHTA and CDR2 FQGTGA. The CDR3 spans 14 residues. CDR3 nucleotide sequence: TGTGCCAGCAGCTTAACGAGGTGGAGCCACGAGCAGTACTTC. Protein sequence: CASSLTRWSHEQYF.

J is TRBJ2-7 and V is TRBV28; the match to TRBD1 covers 9 bases. With 4 bases clipped from V and 1 base from J, the junction kept 8 bases outside the gene matches. This CDR3 has 16 amino acids. CDR1 is MDHEN and CDR2 is SYDVKM in the germline V gene. CDR3 region: CASSSYGQGTSYEQYF. The CDR3 DNA reads as TGTGCCAGCAGTTCTTACGGACAGGGGACTTCCTACGAGCAGTACTTC.

This clonotype was seen ten or more times. The chain recombines TRBV6-1 with TRBJ2-5; 10 bases are a match to TRBD2. The CDR3 runs 15 residues. CDR1 is MNHNS, CDR2 SASEGT, per germline. V lost 9 bases to trimming and J lost 4 bases; unmatched junction nucleotides: 11. The CDR3 here is CASWRTSGSAETQYF. DNA of the CDR3: TGTGCCAGTTGGAGGACTAGCGGCTCCGCAGAGACCCAGTACTTC.

The table lists this clonotype with many counts. The chain links TRBV7-2 to TRBJ2-7, with D perhaps assigned TRBD1 or TRBD2 (5 bases each). This CDR3 comprises 14 residues. Germline CDR1 reads SGHTA; CDR2 reads FQGNSA. V lost 1 base, J lost 8 bases, and 15 bases lay in between. The CDR3 protein is CASSLGGTSLKQYF. The CDR3 nucleotides are TGTGCCAGCAGCTTAGGGGGGACCTCCTTGAAGCAGTACTTC.

This sequence joins TRBV7-2 and TRBJ1-2, with 10 bases fitting TRBD1. Germline CDR1 is SGHTA and CDR2 is FQGNSA. The CDR3 totals 15 residues. The V segment lost 6 bases and the J segment 6 bases; nucleotides outside the gene matches: 10. Written as DNA, the CDR3 is TGTGCCAGCAGTTTTCTACGGACAGGGGGAAATGGCTACACCTTC. This translates into CASSFLRTGGNGYTF.

This clonotype was found many times. The chain uses TRBV6-2 or TRBV6-3 and TRBJ1-5, with no clear D. V shed 2 bases and J shed 7 bases, with 12 bases lying between them. CDR1 and CDR2 from the germline V gene are MNHEY and SVGEGT. The CDR3 runs to 14 residues. Written as DNA, the CDR3 is TGTGCCAGCAGTTACAGGGCGGCTTCGCAGCCCCAGCATTTT. Amino acid sequence: CASSYRAASQPQHF.

This clonotype was recorded only once. V gene TRBV14 combines with J gene TRBJ2-5, with a weak D call TRBD2 (6 bases). Trimming left V 3 bases short and J 5 bases short, with 25 bases between. There are 18 residues in the CDR3. CDR1 SGHDN and CDR2 FVKESK come from the germline V gene. CDR3 bases: TGTGCCAGCAGCCAGTCGGAAACGGGACTCGTGGGTGGGGAGACCCAGTACTTC. It translates to CASSQSETGLVGGETQYF.

This clonotype was seen repeatedly, ten times or more. The chain recombines TRBV18 with TRBJ2-7, with a possible D match to TRBD1 (6 bases). The germline CDR1 and CDR2 sequences are KGHSH and LQKENI. This CDR3 comprises 15 residues. V was cut by 3 bases and J by 2 bases, with 14 bases left in between. The CDR3 DNA is TGTGCCAGCTCACCGGGCCCAGGGGTAACCTACGAGCAGTACTTC. Translating it yields CASSPGPGVTYEQYF.

The chain couples TRBV12-3 or TRBV12-4 to TRBJ1-3; D is unclear. The CDR3 extends over 15 amino acids. Trimming pared 3 bases from V and 3 bases from J, leaving 12 bases between. The DNA of the CDR3 is TGTGCCAGCAGTTTCTCGGGGATGGATGGAAACACCATATATTTT. It translates to CASSFSGMDGNTIYF.

V is TRBV28 and J is TRBJ2-5; 7 bases align to TRBD2. There are 15 residues in the CDR3. V lost 5 bases, J lost 1 base, and 7 bases stayed unmatched. Germline V gene data show CDR1 as MDHEN and CDR2 as SYDVKM. CDR3: CASSPMSGGQETQYF. The CDR3 DNA is TGTGCCAGCAGTCCCATGTCGGGGGGCCAAGAGACCCAGTACTTC.

The J gene is TRBJ1-2, the V gene TRBV6-5; D gene ambiguous. Per germline, CDR1 MNHEY and CDR2 SVGAGI. This CDR3 has 13 residues. V dropped 3 bases and J dropped 5 bases, with 10 bases sitting between them. The CDR3 DNA reads TGTGCCAGCAGTTATGGACTTACGTATGGCTACACCTTC. It specifies CASSYGLTYGYTF.

This clonotype has more than one count but fewer than ten. The J gene is TRBJ2-5, the V gene TRBV6-2 or TRBV6-3, with D unclear. The V end was cut by 2 bases, the J end by 2 bases, with 3 bases between. The CDR3 contains 12 residues. The germline V gene encodes CDR1 MNHEY and CDR2 SVGEGT. The CDR3 DNA sequence: TGTGCCAGCAGTTACATGCAAGAGACCCAGTACTTC. Its translation is CASSYMQETQYF.

The sample holds many counts of this clonotype. The chain combines TRBV7-8 with TRBJ2-6; a possible D gene is TRBD1 (5 bases). The CDR3 sequence is 18 residues long. Germline V CDR1 and CDR2: SGHVS, FQNEAQ. Deletions cut 0 bases from V and 1 base from J, with 13 bases between. CDR3 nucleotides: TGTGCCAGCAGCTTAGCGATGCAGGGTCCATCTGGGGCCAACGTCCTGACTTTC. Protein product: CASSLAMQGPSGANVLTF.

Many counts were recorded for this clonotype. The CDR3 bases are TGTGCCAGCAGTGACTATTACCGGGGCCTAAATGGCTACACCTTC. Its translation is CASSDYYRGLNGYTF. V is TRBV6-1 and J is TRBJ1-2, with D possibly being TRBD1 (5 bases). CDR1 is MNHNS, CDR2 SASEGT, per germline. The CDR3 sequence is 15 residues long. With 3 bases removed from V and 6 bases from J, the gap between germline ends came to 17 bases.

The chain employs TRBV28 and TRBJ2-3; D ambiguous. The germline gives CDR1 MDHEN, CDR2 SYDVKM. The CDR3 covers 12 residues. The V end lost 7 bases, the J end lost 4 bases, and 9 bases lay between the germline ends. The CDR3 loop is CASNQNADTQYF. As DNA, the CDR3 is TGTGCCAGCAACCAGAACGCAGATACGCAGTATTTT. The full variable domain, with the rest looked up from reference TRBV28 and TRBJ2-3, is DVKVTQSSRYLVKRTGEKVFLECVQDMDHENMFWYRQDPGLGLRLIYFSYDVKMKEKGDIPEGYSVSREKKERFSLILESASTNQTSMYLCASNQNADTQYFGPGTRLTVL.

This clonotype appeared many times. The chain carries TRBV5-8 and TRBJ1-3; perhaps TRBD1 as D (5 bases). CDR1 is SGHTS, CDR2 YDEGEE, per germline. CDR3 size: 14 residues. V lost 4 bases to trimming and J lost 4 bases, with 12 bases between them. CDR3 protein: CASSRHRSGNTIYF. CDR3 nucleotide sequence: TGTGCCAGCAGCAGACACAGGTCCGGAAACACCATATATTTT. The full variable domain, completed using reference TRBV5-8 and TRBJ1-3, is EAGVTQSPTHLIKTRGQQATLRCSPISGHTSVYWYQQALGLGLQFLLWYDEGEERNRGNFPPRFSGRQFPNYSSELNVNALELEDSALYLCASSRHRSGNTIYFGEGSWLTVV.

This clonotype was found many times. CDR3 DNA: TGTGCCAGCAGTCTCAGGGGGGCAGGATCACCCCTCCACTTT. Translated: CASSLRGAGSPLHF. V is TRBV28 and J is TRBJ1-6; the match to TRBD1 covers 7 bases. CDR3 length equals 14 residues. Germline V gene data show CDR1 as MDHEN and CDR2 as SYDVKM. The V gene end was trimmed by 5 bases and the J gene end by 10 bases; junction bases not matched to a gene: 8.

This clonotype was seen many times. The chain links TRBV3-1 to TRBJ2-7; 9 bases line up with TRBD1. Germline V gives CDR1 LGHDT, CDR2 YNNKEL (reference sequence). This CDR3 contains 14 residues. V lost 6 bases and J lost 4; bases outside the gene matches: 7. CDR3 in amino acids: CASSQYRGRYEQYF. The CDR3 coding sequence is TGTGCCAGCAGTCAGTACAGGGGGCGGTACGAGCAGTACTTC.

This clonotype has at least ten counts. The rearrangement links TRBV5-1 to TRBJ2-7; D possibly uses TRBD1 or TRBD2 (5 bases each). In germline, CDR1 is SGHRS, CDR2 YFSETQ. The CDR3 is made up of 11 amino acids. Between the trimmed V and J ends, which lost 7 bases and 7 bases, there was a span of 12 bases. The CDR3 DNA follows: TGCGCCAGCGCCCTGGGGACGGAGCAGTACTTC. It is translated as CASALGTEQYF.

The gene calls are TRBV6-1 and TRBJ2-5, with D hard to call. The CDR3 covers 11 residues. V dropped 6 bases and J dropped 5 bases, with 7 bases sitting between them. Germline V gene data show CDR1 as MNHNS and CDR2 as SASEGT. The CDR3 DNA reads TGTGCCAGCAGAGTGGTTGAGACCCAGTACTTC. It specifies CASRVVETQYF.

The chain joins TRBV6-1 to TRBJ1-1, with D possibly matching TRBD1 (5 bases). V was shortened by 7 bases and J by 1 base, with 13 bases between the two germline ends. CDR1 MNHNS and CDR2 SASEGT come from the germline V gene. CDR3 length: 14 amino acids. CDR3 region: CASTGGLENTEAFF. The CDR3 DNA sequence: TGTGCCAGCACCGGGGGTCTGGAGAACACTGAAGCTTTCTTT.

The V gene is TRBV28, the J gene TRBJ1-2; D perhaps matches TRBD1 (6 bases). Per germline, CDR1 MDHEN and CDR2 SYDVKM. V was cut by 6 bases and J by 0 bases, with 14 bases left in between. This CDR3 contains 15 residues. CDR3 sequence (DNA): TGTGCCAGCAGCCACAGGGCCCTGACTAACTATGGCTACACCTTC. The encoded protein is CASSHRALTNYGYTF.

This chain joins TRBV20-1 and TRBJ2-2; D gene ambiguous. The CDR3 spans 13 residues. CDR1 DFQATT and CDR2 SNEGSKA come from the germline V gene (reference sequence). V was pared by 5 bases and J by 2 bases, with 9 bases between. CDR3 in amino acids: CSAPTRNTGELFF. The CDR3 nucleotides are TGCAGTGCTCCTACCCGAAACACCGGGGAGCTGTTTTTT.